These T cell receptor beta chains were read from a single sample in a study of vaccination and CD4 T cells after COVID-19. Which antigens these TCRs recognize remains unknown. TCRdb analysed the PCR reads with MiXCR anew, one entry per CDR3 protein. The repertoire consists of about 7,300 distinct CDR3 sequences, with over 70% occurring once and the leading ten covering 36%. The sample consisted of CD4+ T cells from blood, cultured in vitro. The receptors shown here come from a human donor in good health. CDR3s include the opening cysteine and the closing phenylalanine or tryptophan. The order of the fields is clone size, V gene, D gene, J gene, CDR3 protein, CDR3 DNA. D genes are given only for firm matches. Clone size is shown for a subset of rows, as once, few, many or a class of expanded clone.

clone size: .; V gene: TRBV11-3; D gene: TRBD1; J gene: TRBJ2-2; CDR3 protein: CASSDRGGTGELFF; CDR3 DNA: TGTGCCAGCAGCGACAGGGGTGGAACCGGGGAGCTGTTTTTT
clone size: .; V gene: TRBV20-1; D gene: .; J gene: TRBJ1-1; CDR3 protein: CSAEGQNTEAFF; CDR3 DNA: TGCAGTGCCGAGGGACAGAACACTGAAGCTTTCTTT
clone size: .; V gene: TRBV27; D gene: .; J gene: TRBJ2-1; CDR3 protein: CASSLDWGDNEQFF; CDR3 DNA: TGTGCCAGCAGTTTAGATTGGGGGGACAATGAGCAGTTCTTC
clone size: .; V gene: TRBV19; D gene: TRBD1; J gene: TRBJ2-3; CDR3 protein: CASTDRGRGDTQYF; CDR3 DNA: TGTGCCAGCACCGACAGGGGTAGGGGAGATACGCAGTATTTT
clone size: .; V gene: TRBV6-5; D gene: .; J gene: TRBJ1-3; CDR3 protein: CASSYGQGGNTIYF; CDR3 DNA: TGTGCCAGCAGTTACGGCCAGGGAGGAAACACCATATATTTT
clone size: .; V gene: TRBV5-1; D gene: TRBD1; J gene: TRBJ2-7; CDR3 protein: CASSLKGASYEQYF; CDR3 DNA: TGCGCCAGCAGCTTGAAGGGGGCGTCGTACGAGCAGTACTTC
clone size: .; V gene: TRBV19; D gene: .; J gene: TRBJ1-1; CDR3 protein: CASRANTEAFF; CDR3 DNA: TGTGCCAGTAGGGCGAACACTGAAGCTTTCTTT
clone size: .; V gene: TRBV10-3; D gene: .; J gene: TRBJ1-1; CDR3 protein: CASKSGTLNTEAFF; CDR3 DNA: TGTGCCAGTAAGAGCGGGACCCTGAACACTGAAGCTTTCTTT
clone size: .; V gene: TRBV30; D gene: .; J gene: TRBJ1-6; CDR3 protein: CAWSSVFPLHF; CDR3 DNA: TGTGCCTGGAGTAGCGTCTTCCCCCTCCACTTT
clone size: .; V gene: TRBV5-5; D gene: .; J gene: TRBJ1-5; CDR3 protein: CASSLWGLNQPQHF; CDR3 DNA: TGTGCCAGCAGCTTGTGGGGCCTCAATCAGCCCCAGCATTTT
clone size: .; V gene: TRBV30; D gene: .; J gene: TRBJ1-2; CDR3 protein: CAWSYTGVGGYTF; CDR3 DNA: TGTGCCTGGAGCTATACAGGAGTTGGCGGCTACACCTTC
clone size: .; V gene: TRBV20-1; D gene: TRBD1; J gene: TRBJ1-6; CDR3 protein: CSARDEFRGDSPLHF; CDR3 DNA: TGCAGTGCTAGAGATGAGTTCAGGGGGGATTCACCCCTCCACTTT
clone size: few; V gene: TRBV19; D gene: .; J gene: TRBJ1-1; CDR3 protein: CASSPLGGLEAFF; CDR3 DNA: TGTGCCAGTAGTCCCCTCGGGGGGCTTGAAGCTTTCTTT
clone size: .; V gene: TRBV7-2; D gene: .; J gene: TRBJ1-5; CDR3 protein: CASSLADLTPQHF; CDR3 DNA: TGTGCCAGCAGCTTAGCGGACCTAACGCCCCAGCATTTT
clone size: few; V gene: TRBV20-1; D gene: .; J gene: TRBJ1-3; CDR3 protein: CSARPGYGNTIYF; CDR3 DNA: TGCAGTGCCCGGCCGGGTTATGGAAACACCATATATTTT
clone size: .; V gene: TRBV23-1; D gene: .; J gene: TRBJ1-3; CDR3 protein: CAYRAGKGPSGNTIYF; CDR3 DNA: TGCGCCTACAGGGCGGGGAAGGGGCCCTCTGGAAACACCATATATTTT
clone size: .; V gene: TRBV6-5; D gene: TRBD1; J gene: TRBJ1-4; CDR3 protein: CASSSNRGGGTNEKLFF; CDR3 DNA: TGTGCCAGCAGTTCAAACAGGGGAGGCGGGACTAATGAAAAACTGTTTTTT